This is a list of T cell receptor beta chains from one sample in a study of T cell responses to AZD1222 COVID-19 vaccine. Produced via immunoSEQ multiplex PCR; TCRdb's table is partial and in-frame only. The sample has about 140,000 clones, about 92% seen once. The input for sequencing was peripheral blood, taken on day 0 of AZD1222 vaccination. These receptors were obtained from an adult in good health. Each CDR3 is given with its conserved first and last residue. The D gene is left open where the match is weak. Rows give clone size only sometimes, using once, few, many, or a class for an expanded clone.

j_call v_call d_call clone_size cdr3_nt cdr3_aa
TRBJ1-5 TRBV3-1/TRBV3-2 TRBD1 few TGTGCCAGCAGCCCTACAGGGGGTAGCAATCAGCCCCAGCATTTT CASSPTGGSNQPQHF
TRBJ2-2 TRBV18 NA NA TGTGCCAGCTCAACCTTCCAGGACACCGGGGAGCTGTTTTTT CASSTFQDTGELFF
TRBJ2-1 TRBV9 NA once TGTGCCAGCAGCGTTATGGCCTTCAATGAGCAGTTCTTC CASSVMAFNEQFF
TRBJ2-3 TRBV18 NA NA TGTGCCAGCTCACGAGGGGGTCCTAGCACAGATACGCAGTATTTT CASSRGGPSTDTQYF
TRBJ1-6 TRBV7-9 NA once TGTGCCAGCAGCTTAAGTACAGGGTTTTCACCCCTCCACTTT CASSLSTGFSPLHF
TRBJ1-1 TRBV19 TRBD1 NA TGTGCCAGTAGTAGTACAGGGGCCACTGAAGCTTTCTTT CASSSTGATEAFF
TRBJ1-1 TRBV28 NA once TGTGCCAGCAGTTTCGGAGGGGGAGGGACTGAAGCTTTCTTT CASSFGGGGTEAFF
TRBJ1-2 TRBV28 NA NA TGTGCCAGCAGTTTACAGCGAACGTCCTATGGCTACACCTTC CASSLQRTSYGYTF
TRBJ2-3 TRBV7-2 TRBD2 NA TGTGCCAGCAGCTTAGGCGGACTAGCGACCACAGATACGCAGTATTTT CASSLGGLATTDTQYF
TRBJ1-2 TRBV3-1/TRBV3-2 TRBD1 NA TGTGCCAGCAGCCACTGGGGAAGACGGACAGGGGGCGCGAGCTATGGCTACACCTTC CASSHWGRRTGGASYGYTF
TRBJ1-5 TRBV9 NA NA TGTGCCAGCGGGCCTTTGGGAAATCAGCCCCAGCATTTT CASGPLGNQPQHF
TRBJ2-3 TRBV5-6 TRBD1 NA TGTGCCAGCCGATGGACAGGGACAGATACGCAGTATTTT CASRWTGTDTQYF
TRBJ1-2 TRBV5-6 NA NA TGTGCCAGCAGCCGGCGGGGGCAGTACTTTACTAACTATGGCTACACCTTC CASSRRGQYFTNYGYTF
TRBJ2-5 TRBV5-6 NA once TGTGCCAGCAGCCCACGCGGCGGGCCAAAAGAGACCCAGTACTTC CASSPRGGPKETQYF
TRBJ1-2 TRBV11-2 NA NA TGTGCCAGCAGCTTATCGGGAAACTATGGCTACACCTTC CASSLSGNYGYTF
TRBJ1-4 TRBV19 TRBD1 NA TGTGCCAGTAGTGAGGGGGACAGTGGAGGCGGGAAACTGTTTTTT CASSEGDSGGGKLFF
TRBJ2-7 TRBV28 NA NA TGTGCCAGCAGTGGAACCGTCGATACCGCCTTCTACGAGCAGTACTTC CASSGTVDTAFYEQYF
TRBJ2-1 TRBV18 TRBD1 NA TGTGCCAGCTCACCAACAGGGGCGTACAATGAGCAGTTCTTC CASSPTGAYNEQFF
TRBJ2-3 TRBV15 NA NA TGTGCCACCAGCAGGGCCTCAGATACGCAGTATTTT CATSRASDTQYF
TRBJ2-7 TRBV5-1 NA NA TGCGCCAGCAGCTACCGGGACCACTCCTACGAGCAGTACTTC CASSYRDHSYEQYF
TRBJ2-2 TRBV7-8 NA NA TGTGCCAGCAGCCTCTTAGGCCCAAACACCGGGGAGCTGTTTTTT CASSLLGPNTGELFF
TRBJ1-1 TRBV18 NA NA TGTGCCAGCTCACCCCAAGGGGGAAACACTGAAGCTTTCTTT CASSPQGGNTEAFF
TRBJ1-5 TRBV25-1 NA few TGTGCCAGCAGTGATACAGGCCACGTTGATCAGCCCCAGCATTTT CASSDTGHVDQPQHF
TRBJ1-5 TRBV2 NA NA TGTGCCAGCAGTGAAGGAGCGCTCCTAACCTGGAGCAATCAGCCCCAGCATTTT CASSEGALLTWSNQPQHF
TRBJ2-1 TRBV5-1 NA NA TGCGCCAGCAGCCCGACCGGAGCGGTGCAGTTCTTC CASSPTGAVQFF
TRBJ2-3 TRBV9 NA NA TGTGCCAGCAGCGCATCCCTAGACGCAGATACGCAGTATTTT CASSASLDADTQYF
TRBJ1-6 TRBV7-2 NA NA TGTGCCAGCAGCTTAATCCCCTATAATTCACCCCTCCACTTT CASSLIPYNSPLHF
TRBJ2-7 TRBV9 NA NA TGTGCCAGCAGTGATATGACTACCGACGAGCAGTACTTC CASSDMTTDEQYF
TRBJ2-1 TRBV6-1 TRBD1 NA TGTGCCAGCAGTGAATGGTGGGACAGTGTATACAATGAGCAGTTCTTC CASSEWWDSVYNEQFF
TRBJ2-1 TRBV5-1 TRBD2 NA TGCGCCAGCAGCTCTTTGGGACTAGCACCGTCCAATGAGCAGTTCTTC CASSSLGLAPSNEQFF
TRBJ2-5 TRBV4-2 TRBD2 NA TGTGCCAGCAGCCAAGATGGCGGGAGGGAGGAAGAGACCCAGTACTTC CASSQDGGREEETQYF
TRBJ2-7 TRBV5-6 TRBD1 NA TGTGCCAGCAGCCCGGGACAGTCCTACGAGCAGTACTTC CASSPGQSYEQYF
TRBJ1-3 TRBV5-8 NA few TGTGCCAGCAGCCCACTAATGAGCTCTGGAAACACCATATATTTT CASSPLMSSGNTIYF
TRBJ1-2 TRBV27 NA NA TGTGCCAGCAGAGAAACCGGCGGATATGGCTACACCTTC CASRETGGYGYTF
TRBJ1-3 TRBV20-1 NA NA TGCAGTGCTAGTGCCGGAACCGATGGAAACACCATATATTTT CSASAGTDGNTIYF
TRBJ1-1 TRBV9 TRBD1 NA TGTGCCAGCAGCGGGACAGGGCGAACTGAAGCTTTCTTT CASSGTGRTEAFF
TRBJ1-5 TRBV5-5 NA NA TGTGCCAGCAGCTTGGACGGCTCCCAGCCCCAGCATTTT CASSLDGSQPQHF
TRBJ2-2 TRBV19 TRBD2 NA TGTGCCAGTAGTATCCAGCGGGGCGGGGAGCTGTTTTTT CASSIQRGGELFF
TRBJ1-1 TRBV5-1 NA NA TGCGCCAGCAGCCGGAAGGGTGAAGCTTTCTTT CASSRKGEAFF
TRBJ1-1 TRBV11-3 NA NA TGTGCCAGCAGCTTAGGGGCCAATAGAGACACTGAAGCTTTCTTT CASSLGANRDTEAFF
TRBJ2-5 TRBV11-2 TRBD1 NA TGTGCCAGCACGAAACCCGGGACAGGGGAGACGGAGACCCAGTACTTC CASTKPGTGETETQYF
TRBJ2-7 TRBV6-7 NA few TGTGCCCAGTCCCCCGTCCGGGCGTCGGTGAATTTCTACGAGCAGTACTTC CAQSPVRASVNFYEQYF
TRBJ2-5 TRBV19 TRBD1 NA TGTGCCAGTACTAGCCGACAGGGAGAGACCCAGTACTTC CASTSRQGETQYF
TRBJ1-2 TRBV5-5 NA NA TGTGCCAGCAGCTTCCCGGGACGGACTAACTATGGCTACACCTTC CASSFPGRTNYGYTF
TRBJ2-7 TRBV7-8 TRBD1 NA TGTGCCAGCAGCCCGGACAGGGTTCCCTCCGAGCAGTACTTC CASSPDRVPSEQYF
TRBJ1-1 TRBV5-1 TRBD1 NA TGCGCCAGCAGTTCCGGGACAGGGGGCTCTGAAGCTTTCTTT CASSSGTGGSEAFF
TRBJ2-2 TRBV15 TRBD2 NA TGTGCCACCAGCGGTAGGACTAGCGGGAAGAACGGGGAGCTGTTTTTT CATSGRTSGKNGELFF
TRBJ2-5 TRBV28 TRBD2 NA TGTGCCAGCATCAAAAGATCCGGACTAGCGGGAGCAGAGACCCAGTACTTC CASIKRSGLAGAETQYF
TRBJ2-3 TRBV7-9 TRBD2 NA TGTGCCAGCAGCTTCGGCGGGAGTGCAGATACGCAGTATTTT CASSFGGSADTQYF
TRBJ1-2 TRBV25-1 NA NA TGTGCCAGCAGTGAACGGGACTATGGCTACACCTTC CASSERDYGYTF
TRBJ1-1 TRBV3-1/TRBV3-2 NA NA TGTGCCAGCAGCCAAGGGGCAAGCGGCACTGAAGCTTTCTTT CASSQGASGTEAFF
TRBJ2-5 TRBV30 NA NA TGTGCCTGGAGCGGTCGACAGGTCAGTGGTCGGGAGACCCAGTACTTC CAWSGRQVSGRETQYF
TRBJ2-2 TRBV3-1/TRBV3-2 NA NA TGTGCCAGCAGCCAAGACCCAGTGGGTAACACCGGGGAGCTGTTTTTT CASSQDPVGNTGELFF
TRBJ2-7 TRBV4-3 TRBD1 NA TGCGCCAGCAGCCAAGCCTGGGACAGGGTCCGCGCCTACGAGCAGTACTTC CASSQAWDRVRAYEQYF
TRBJ1-5 TRBV21-1 NA NA TGTGCCAGCAGCTCAAGCCGGGACAGGGGGCTGATCGGCAATCAGCCCCAGCATTTT CASSSSRDRGLIGNQPQHF
TRBJ1-5 TRBV28 TRBD1 once TGTGCCAGCAGGTTGACAGGGGGCAAGGGACAGCCCCAGCATTTT CASRLTGGKGQPQHF
TRBJ2-2 TRBV24-1 NA NA TGTGCCACCAGTGATTTAGGGGACCCGAACACCGGGGAGCTGTTTTTT CATSDLGDPNTGELFF
TRBJ1-5 TRBV10-3 NA once TGTGCCATCAGCGGGACGGGGTCGGATCAGCCCCAGCATTTT CAISGTGSDQPQHF